This TCR beta chain was profiled in a study of T cells in Graves' hyperthyroidism and ophthalmopathy. Study as a whole: Before any treatment, at initial diagnosis, peripheral blood was collected.

This clonotype was picked up many times. The CDR3 loop spans 13 amino acids. Trimming at V came to 5 bases and at J to 4 bases, leaving 3 bases not matched to a gene. Germline values: CDR1 SGHTA, CDR2 FQGTGA. Amplification of TCR beta CDR3 regions was performed using RNA transcripts as template. Researchers ran a first-round RT-PCR on the TCR CDR3 using the HTBI primer set. TCRdb re-called the multiplex PCR reads through MiXCR, storing one row per CDR3 protein. This table has approximately 430,000 distinct CDR3 sequences, 14% to 15% appearing once. Thyroid ultrasound and orbital computed tomography, with clinical symptoms and serum thyroxine and TRAb, informed diagnoses. Each 10 ml fresh peripheral blood draw supplied the PBMCs.

The receptor was derived from a young man with Graves' ophthalmopathy. V is TRBV7-3 and J is TRBJ1-2; 8 bases agree with TRBD1. The sample consisted of blood. This chain's CDR3 is CASSPGGTYGYTF. In DNA, the CDR3 is TGTGCCAGCAGCCCAGGGGGCACCTATGGCTACACCTTC.